These 28 T cell receptor beta chains share one sample of origin, sequenced in a study of blood T cell repertoires in COVID-19. TCRdb's table, derived via immunoSEQ multiplex PCR, lists solely in-frame clones and lacks some. The sample shows some 150,000 clones, roughly 80% of them seen only once. The sequencing input was peripheral blood. The origin of the receptors is a woman aged 55-75 years with acute or convalescent COVID-19.

The chain links TRBV6-6 to TRBJ1-5; D gene uncertain. Germline CDR1 is MNHNY and CDR2 is SVGAGI (reference sequence). V was cut by 2 bases and J by 7 bases, with 12 bases left in between. CDR3 length: 14 residues. CDR3 DNA sequence: TGTGCCAGCAGTTACACGTCCGCGGCCCAGCCCCAGCATTTT. This sequence encodes CASSYTSAAQPQHF.

The chain combines TRBV4-1 with TRBJ1-4; D gene unclear. Germline assignment: CDR1 MGHRA and CDR2 YSYEKL. V lost 4 bases, J lost 10 bases, and 10 bases lay in between. The CDR3 spans 12 residues. The CDR3 bases are TGCGCCAGCAGCCTAGAGGTCGGAAAACTGTTTTTT. It codes for CASSLEVGKLFF.

This chain joins TRBV3-1 (or the pseudogene TRBV3-2) and TRBJ2-1, with a weak D call TRBD2 (5 bases). The CDR3 loop spans 16 amino acids. Trimming removed 4 bases from V and 8 bases from J, with 21 bases in between. CDR1 LGHDT and CDR2 YNNKEL come from the germline V gene (reference sequence). As DNA, the CDR3 is TGTGCCAGCAGCCCTCGCGGGCTGAAACGAGGCGATGAGCAGTTCTTC. Translation gives CASSPRGLKRGDEQFF.

The chain combines TRBV2 with TRBJ1-2; D call uncertain. The CDR3 consists of 12 residues. Germline V gene lookup returns CDR1 SNHLY and CDR2 FYNNEI. The ends were cut back, 1 base at V and 11 bases at J, with 11 bases in the middle. The CDR3 bases are TGTGCCAGCAGTGAAGGGTGGGCCGCTTACACCTTC. Translating gives CASSEGWAAYTF.

The chain has TRBV27 and TRBJ2-1; 10 nucleotides align to TRBD2. The CDR3 extends over 16 amino acids. With V trimmed by 5 bases and J by 9 bases, 13 bases remained unmatched. Looked up from germline, CDR1 is MNHEY and CDR2 is SMNVEV (reference sequence). This CDR3 is CASSVSPAGGPSEQFF. The CDR3 DNA is TGTGCCAGCAGTGTCAGTCCAGCGGGGGGGCCCAGTGAGCAGTTCTTC.

The chain uses TRBV19 and TRBJ2-1, with 9 bases matching TRBD2. Germline V CDR1 and CDR2: LNHDA, SQIVND (reference sequence). CDR3 length equals 17 residues. V shed 3 bases, J shed 1 base, and the junction held 7 bases outside the gene matches. The chain's CDR3 is CASSMGLRGGSYNEQFF. The CDR3 bases are TGTGCCAGTAGTATGGGACTGCGGGGGGGATCCTACAATGAGCAGTTCTTC.

The chain links TRBV7-9 to TRBJ1-1; D gene uncertain. CDR3 length: 12 residues. Germline V gene sequence: CDR1 SEHNR, CDR2 FQNEAQ (reference sequence). The V end was cut by 5 bases, the J end by 5 bases, with 9 bases between. CDR3 protein: CASSPGWTEAFF. The CDR3, as DNA: TGTGCCAGCAGCCCGGGGTGGACTGAAGCTTTCTTT.

The V gene is TRBV19, the J gene TRBJ1-3; D may be TRBD1 (5 bases). This CDR3 has 15 amino acids. V dropped 4 bases and J dropped 3 bases, with 13 bases sitting between them. The germline CDR1 and CDR2 sequences are LNHDA and SQIVND (reference sequence). The CDR3 DNA reads as TGTGCCAGTAGTACCCGGACGGGGGGTGGAAACACCATATATTTT. Its protein is CASSTRTGGGNTIYF.

This rearrangement joins TRBV27 to TRBJ1-4, with D unresolved. Germline V gene sequence: CDR1 MNHEY, CDR2 SMNVEV (reference sequence). The length of the CDR3 is 15 residues. The germline V and J ends were trimmed by 4 bases and 6 bases, with 15 bases remaining between them. Here the CDR3 reads CASSYAEGRYEKLFF. The CDR3 nucleotides read TGTGCCAGCAGTTACGCTGAGGGTCGGTATGAAAAACTGTTTTTT.

This chain connects TRBV4-1 to TRBJ1-1, with D tentatively TRBD1 (5 bases). This CDR3 is 16 amino acids long. Germline V gives CDR1 MGHRA, CDR2 YSYEKL. Trimming took 1 base from V and 3 from J, leaving 15 bases between them. The CDR3 loop is CASSQGEGRLDTEAFF. CDR3 bases: TGCGCCAGCAGCCAAGGGGAGGGGCGATTGGACACTGAAGCTTTCTTT.

In DNA form, the CDR3 reads TGTGCCAGCAGTGCCCAGGACAGGGGTTCTATCACTGAAGCTTTCTTT. Its protein is CASSAQDRGSITEAFF. The chain couples TRBV2 to TRBJ1-1; 9 bases map to TRBD1. There are 16 residues in the CDR3. Germline V gene data show CDR1 as SNHLY and CDR2 as FYNNEI. The V and J ends lost 4 bases and 4 bases, in that order; junction bases with no gene match: 10.

This sequence joins TRBV28 and TRBJ2-5, with D uncertain. Germline CDR1 is MDHEN and CDR2 is SYDVKM. The CDR3 consists of 12 residues. The V end was cut by 6 bases, the J end by 7 bases, with 12 bases between. CDR3 region: CASSLLRGTQYF. DNA of the CDR3: TGTGCCAGCAGCCTCCTCCGAGGGACCCAGTACTTC. Using reference TRBV28 and TRBJ2-5 for the parts outside the CDR3, the full variable domain is DVKVTQSSRYLVKRTGEKVFLECVQDMDHENMFWYRQDPGLGLRLIYFSYDVKMKEKGDIPEGYSVSREKKERFSLILESASTNQTSMYLCASSLLRGTQYFGPGTRLLVL.

The chain uses TRBV14 and TRBJ2-7; D is unclear. The CDR3 runs to 15 residues. Per the germline V gene, CDR1 is SGHDN and CDR2 is FVKESK. The V and J ends lost 2 bases and 2 bases respectively, with 13 bases between them. The CDR3 coding sequence is TGTGCCAGCAGCCAATTGTGGGCAGCCACCTACGAGCAGTACGTC. Translated, it gives CASSQLWAATYEQYV.

This chain connects TRBV15 to TRBJ2-1; 8 nucleotides line up with TRBD2. Germline V gene sequence: CDR1 LNHNV, CDR2 YYDKDF (reference sequence). J gave up 6 bases and V 0 bases, and 7 bases lay outside the gene matches. The CDR3 covers 16 residues. DNA for the CDR3: TGTGCCACCAGCAGAGACCGGGGGGCGGGGGGCAATGAGCAGTTCTTC. This gives the protein CATSRDRGAGGNEQFF.

Comment on this clone: Germline and junction disagree at one end, which may indicate a read error. The V call is TRBV7-7, the J call TRBJ2-5; D unclear. Germline CDR1 and CDR2: SSHAT and FNYEAQ (reference sequence). The CDR3 has 14 residues. In DNA form, the CDR3 reads TGTGCTAGCAGCTCGGTTCCCAACCAAGAGACCCAGTACTTC. Translation: CASSSVPNQETQYF.

Only one count was recorded for this clone. This chain links TRBV7-9 with TRBJ1-6; D not certain. Germline CDR1 SEHNR, CDR2 FQNEAQ (reference sequence). Trimming removed 2 bases from V and 7 bases from J, with 9 bases in between. This CDR3 region has 14 residues. As DNA, the CDR3 is TGTGCCAGCAGCTTAAGTGGCGGGAATTCACCCCTCCACTTT. This sequence encodes CASSLSGGNSPLHF.

The chain employs TRBV18 and TRBJ1-4, with 10 bases that match TRBD1. V shed 1 base, J shed 7 bases, and the junction held 9 bases outside the gene matches. This CDR3 is 17 amino acids long. The germline CDR1 and CDR2 sequences are KGHSH and LQKENI. The CDR3 DNA is TGTGCCAGCTCACCACGCGACAGGGGGCGCATACGTGAAAAACTGTTTTTT. Protein product: CASSPRDRGRIREKLFF.

The gene calls are TRBV6-5 and TRBJ2-7; no reliable D call. V dropped 4 bases and J dropped 2 bases, with 18 bases sitting between them. The length of the CDR3 is 16 residues. Germline lookup yields CDR1 MNHEY and CDR2 SVGAGI. The CDR3 sequence is CASSSIAVGGAYEQYF. CDR3 nucleotide sequence: TGTGCCAGCAGTTCTATAGCAGTTGGCGGCGCCTACGAGCAGTACTTC.

With regard to this clone: At one of its ends the junction is not consistent with the germline gene, which may arise from a read error. The rearrangement joins TRBV5-1 to TRBJ1-2; possible D gene TRBD1, 5 bases. Germline CDR1 SGHRS, CDR2 YFSETQ. This CDR3 is built from 13 residues. The CDR3 loop reads CASSLGGTLGYTF. In nucleotides, the CDR3 is TGCGCCAGCAGCTTAGGAGGGACGCTCGGCTATACCTTC.

This chain connects TRBV10-3 to TRBJ1-2; possible D gene TRBD1, 5 bases. The germline gives CDR1 ENHRY, CDR2 SYGVKD. The CDR3 extends over 20 amino acids. With 2 bases removed from V and 0 bases from J, the gap between germline ends came to 25 bases. The CDR3 sequence is CAISEPAQGSVVLANYGYTF. The CDR3 nucleotides read TGTGCCATCAGTGAGCCGGCGCAGGGTTCAGTCGTCCTAGCTAACTATGGCTACACCTTC.

The rearrangement uses TRBV19 and TRBJ1-6; D is possibly TRBD1 (6 bases). The V end was cut by 5 bases, the J end by 4 bases, with 12 bases between. This CDR3 is 15 amino acids long. Germline-derived CDR1 and CDR2 are LNHDA and SQIVND (reference sequence). CDR3 nucleotides: TGTGCCAGTAGTGCGCAACAGGGTTATAATTCACCCCTCCACTTT. Translating gives CASSAQQGYNSPLHF.

The chain uses TRBV5-5 and TRBJ1-5, with 8 positions matching TRBD1. V lost 3 bases, J lost 5 bases, and 7 bases stayed unmatched. Germline V gene sequence: CDR1 SGHKS, CDR2 YYEKEE (reference sequence). The CDR3 spans 15 residues. CDR3 sequence: CASSYDRGADQPQHF. DNA of the CDR3: TGTGCCAGCAGCTACGACAGGGGAGCAGATCAGCCCCAGCATTTT.

V is TRBV6-1 and J is TRBJ2-3; 10 nucleotides match TRBD2. With V trimmed by 2 bases and J by 7 bases, 6 bases remained unmatched. The CDR3 length is 15 residues. Germline loops: CDR1 MNHNS, CDR2 SASEGT. CDR3 residues: CASSESGGGPNTQYF. As DNA, the CDR3 is TGTGCCAGCAGTGAAAGCGGGGGGGGACCCAATACGCAGTATTTT.

This chain connects TRBV28 to TRBJ1-5, with 9 positions matching TRBD1. Per the germline V gene, CDR1 is MDHEN and CDR2 is SYDVKM. The ends lost 5 bases at V and 7 bases at J; junction bases unmatched: 6. The CDR3 spans 14 residues. The CDR3: CASSAGQGGQPQHF. CDR3 nucleotides: TGTGCCAGCAGTGCGGGACAGGGAGGACAGCCCCAGCATTTT.

This clone was found a few times. V gene TRBV30 combines with J gene TRBJ1-4, with a weak D call TRBD1 (5 bases). The CDR3 extends over 14 amino acids. Trimming shortened V by 2 bases and J by 2 bases, and 9 bases separated the two germline ends. Germline CDR1 reads GTSNPN; CDR2 reads SVGIG (reference sequence). The CDR3 sequence is CAWSLGTTNEKLFF. As DNA, the CDR3 is TGTGCCTGGAGTCTCGGGACTACTAATGAAAAACTGTTTTTT.

CDR3 in DNA: TGTGCCAGCAGTTACCAGACAGGGGTCTATGGCTACACCTTC. Translated: CASSYQTGVYGYTF. The chain is built from TRBV6-6 and TRBJ1-2; TRBD1 matches at 8 bases. The CDR3 sequence is 14 residues long. Germline loops: CDR1 MNHNY, CDR2 SVGAGI (reference sequence). V was pared by 2 bases and J by 4 bases, with 3 bases of the junction left unmatched.

The chain combines TRBV28 with TRBJ1-5; D uncertain. The CDR3 totals 15 residues. CDR1 and CDR2 from the germline V gene are MDHEN and SYDVKM. V gave up 6 bases and J gave up 0 bases, with 12 bases separating them. The CDR3 region is CASRTTDSSNQPQHF. The CDR3, as DNA: TGTGCCAGCAGGACCACAGATAGTAGCAATCAGCCCCAGCATTTT.

This chain links TRBV27 with TRBJ2-1; unclear D gene. Germline V lookup: CDR1 MNHEY, CDR2 SMNVEV (reference sequence). The CDR3 extends over 13 amino acids. Trimming took off 7 bases at V and 3 bases at J, with 10 bases between the two ends. The DNA for the CDR3 is TGTGCCAGCATCCGGGTGGGCTACAATGAGCAGTTCTTC. Translating it yields CASIRVGYNEQFF.